This T cell receptor (delta chain) was recovered during a study of gammadelta T cells in human blood (TCRdb year 2020). The CDR3, from cysteine to phenylalanine, totals 24 residues. Only the CDR3 DNA stays, 72 bases, in frame from base 1. CDR1 is given as TSWWSYY and CDR2 as QGS, both from the germline V gene. Trimming removed 1 base from V and 5 bases from J; the gene matches leave 31 bases unexplained. A remark on this clone: What antigen it recognizes has not been identified. The sample holds no much larger clone one base away, and base qualities are not on file.

The paper as a whole reports these results and caveats: The study reported that microbial exposure appeared to drive polyclonal expansion of innate gamma-delta T cells immediately after birth.

The library was produced with RT-PCR. Sequenced on an Illumina MiSeq. The public reads were reprocessed by TCRdb using CATT, and rows of matching DNA were later combined. Across this sample there are more than 900 delta-chain clones, with 8% to 8.5% seen only once. About 9.9% of the sample belongs to the ten largest clones. What was sequenced was non-Vgamma9Vdelta2 gamma-delta T cells from adult blood. The TCR originated in a human donor. Rearrangement joined TRDV1 to TRDJ1; 10 bases in the middle match TRDD3. The nucleotides read TGTGCTCTTGGGGAACCTCACCAAAACTTCCTACGTCCATTGCCGGGGGATACGGGTGATAAACTCATCTTT. This sequence encodes CALGEPHQNFLRPLPGDTGDKLIF.